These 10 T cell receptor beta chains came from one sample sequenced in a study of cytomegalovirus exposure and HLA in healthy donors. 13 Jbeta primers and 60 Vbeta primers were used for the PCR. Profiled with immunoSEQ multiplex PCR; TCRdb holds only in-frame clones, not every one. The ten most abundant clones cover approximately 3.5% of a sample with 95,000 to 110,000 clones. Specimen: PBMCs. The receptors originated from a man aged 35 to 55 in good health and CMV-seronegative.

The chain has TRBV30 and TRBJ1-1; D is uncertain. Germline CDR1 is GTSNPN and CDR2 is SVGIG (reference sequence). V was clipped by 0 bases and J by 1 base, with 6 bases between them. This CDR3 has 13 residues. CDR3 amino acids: CAWSVRQNTEAFF. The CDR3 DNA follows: TGTGCCTGGAGTGTACGACAGAACACTGAAGCTTTCTTT.

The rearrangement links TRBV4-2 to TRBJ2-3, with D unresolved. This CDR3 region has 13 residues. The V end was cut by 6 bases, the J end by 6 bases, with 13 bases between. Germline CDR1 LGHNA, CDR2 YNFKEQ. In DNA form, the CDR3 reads TGTGCCAGCAGTAAATTAGCCGACGATACGCAGTATTTT. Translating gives CASSKLADDTQYF.

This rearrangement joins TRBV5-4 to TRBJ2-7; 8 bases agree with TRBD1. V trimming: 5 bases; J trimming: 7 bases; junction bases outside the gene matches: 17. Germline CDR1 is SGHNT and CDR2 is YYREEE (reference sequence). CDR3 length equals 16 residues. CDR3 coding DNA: TGTGCCAGCAGTCTGACGGGACAGGTTATTAATGTAGAGCAGTACTTC. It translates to CASSLTGQVINVEQYF.

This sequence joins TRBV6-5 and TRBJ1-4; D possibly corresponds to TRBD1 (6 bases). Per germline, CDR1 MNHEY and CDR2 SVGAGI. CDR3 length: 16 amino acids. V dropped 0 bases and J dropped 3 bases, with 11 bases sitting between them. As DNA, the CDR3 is TGTGCCAGCAGTTACTCGACCAGGGGCTCTAATGAAAAACTGTTTTTT. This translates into CASSYSTRGSNEKLFF.

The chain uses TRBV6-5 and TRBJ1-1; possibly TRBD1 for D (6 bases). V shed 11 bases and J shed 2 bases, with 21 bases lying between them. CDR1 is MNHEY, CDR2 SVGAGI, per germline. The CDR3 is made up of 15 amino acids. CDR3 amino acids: CASLGGTLENTEAFF. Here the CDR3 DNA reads TGTGCCTCCCTGGGGGGGACACTAGAAAACACTGAAGCTTTCTTT.

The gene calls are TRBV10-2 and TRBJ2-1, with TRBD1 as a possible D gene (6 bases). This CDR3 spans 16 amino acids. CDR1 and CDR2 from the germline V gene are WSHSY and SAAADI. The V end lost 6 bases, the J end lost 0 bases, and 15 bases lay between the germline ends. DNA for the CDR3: TGCGCCAGCAGCCCCATCGGACAGATCTCCTACAATGAGCAGTTCTTC. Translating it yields CASSPIGQISYNEQFF.

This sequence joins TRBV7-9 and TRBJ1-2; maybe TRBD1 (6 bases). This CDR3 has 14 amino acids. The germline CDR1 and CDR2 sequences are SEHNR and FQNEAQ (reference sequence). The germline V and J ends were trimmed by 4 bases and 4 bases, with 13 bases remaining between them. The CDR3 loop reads CASSSPGDGYGYTF. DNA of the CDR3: TGTGCCAGCAGCTCCCCAGGGGACGGCTATGGCTACACCTTC.

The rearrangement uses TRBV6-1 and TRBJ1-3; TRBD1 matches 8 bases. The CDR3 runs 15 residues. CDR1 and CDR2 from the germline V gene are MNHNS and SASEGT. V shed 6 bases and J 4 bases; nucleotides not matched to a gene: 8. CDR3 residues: CASRSPRDRGNTIYF. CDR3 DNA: TGTGCCAGCAGAAGTCCGAGGGACAGGGGAAACACCATATATTTT.

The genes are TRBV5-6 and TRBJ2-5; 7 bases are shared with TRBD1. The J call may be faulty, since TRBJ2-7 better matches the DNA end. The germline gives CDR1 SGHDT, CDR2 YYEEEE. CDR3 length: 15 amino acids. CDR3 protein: CASSLGQGSRYEQYF. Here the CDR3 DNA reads TGTGCCAGCAGCTTGGGACAGGGCTCGAGATACGAGCAGTACTTC.

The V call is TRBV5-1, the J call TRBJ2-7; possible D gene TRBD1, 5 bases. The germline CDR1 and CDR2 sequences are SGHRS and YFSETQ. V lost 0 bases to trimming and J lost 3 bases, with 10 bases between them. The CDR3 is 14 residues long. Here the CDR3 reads CASSLVVGDYEQYF. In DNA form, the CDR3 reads TGCGCCAGCAGCTTGGTAGTAGGGGACTACGAGCAGTACTTC.